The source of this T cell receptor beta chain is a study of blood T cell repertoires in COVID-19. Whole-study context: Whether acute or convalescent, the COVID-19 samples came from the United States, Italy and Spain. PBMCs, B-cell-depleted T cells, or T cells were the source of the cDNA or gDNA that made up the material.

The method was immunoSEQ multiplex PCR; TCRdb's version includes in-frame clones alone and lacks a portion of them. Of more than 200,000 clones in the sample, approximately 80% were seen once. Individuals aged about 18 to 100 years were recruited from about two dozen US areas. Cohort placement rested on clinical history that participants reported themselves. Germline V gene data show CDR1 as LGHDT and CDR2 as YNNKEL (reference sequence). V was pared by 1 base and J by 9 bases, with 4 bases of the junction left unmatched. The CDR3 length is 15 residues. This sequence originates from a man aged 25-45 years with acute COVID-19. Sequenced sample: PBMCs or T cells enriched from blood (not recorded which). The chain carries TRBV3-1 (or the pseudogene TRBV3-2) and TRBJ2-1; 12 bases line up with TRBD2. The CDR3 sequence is CASSQGLAGAGEQFF. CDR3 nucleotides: TGTGCCAGCAGCCAAGGACTAGCGGGGGCCGGTGAGCAGTTCTTC.